This T cell receptor beta chain stems from a study of shared clonotypes between healthy human individuals. Study observations and caveats: On the whole, naive subsets had larger estimated richness than memory subsets had.

Remarks on this clone: Its antigen is unknown.

The germline CDR1 and CDR2 sequences are LNHDA and SQIVND (reference sequence). J gave up 0 bases and V 4 bases, and 3 bases lay outside the gene matches. CDR3 length: 15 residues. Assay: immunoSEQ multiplex PCR; the TCRdb copy retains only in-frame clones and omits some. The table has roughly 1,500,000 clones, around 98.5% seen once. The sample consisted of naive CD4+ T cells sorted from blood. Specified subset: CD45RA+ positively selected. This TCR came from a man aged 25 to 40 in good health. This chain links TRBV19 with TRBJ2-1, with TRBD2 matching over 7 bases. Here the CDR3 reads CASSRAGPSYNEQFF. In DNA, the CDR3 is TGTGCCAGTAGTAGAGCGGGGCCCTCCTACAATGAGCAGTTCTTC.